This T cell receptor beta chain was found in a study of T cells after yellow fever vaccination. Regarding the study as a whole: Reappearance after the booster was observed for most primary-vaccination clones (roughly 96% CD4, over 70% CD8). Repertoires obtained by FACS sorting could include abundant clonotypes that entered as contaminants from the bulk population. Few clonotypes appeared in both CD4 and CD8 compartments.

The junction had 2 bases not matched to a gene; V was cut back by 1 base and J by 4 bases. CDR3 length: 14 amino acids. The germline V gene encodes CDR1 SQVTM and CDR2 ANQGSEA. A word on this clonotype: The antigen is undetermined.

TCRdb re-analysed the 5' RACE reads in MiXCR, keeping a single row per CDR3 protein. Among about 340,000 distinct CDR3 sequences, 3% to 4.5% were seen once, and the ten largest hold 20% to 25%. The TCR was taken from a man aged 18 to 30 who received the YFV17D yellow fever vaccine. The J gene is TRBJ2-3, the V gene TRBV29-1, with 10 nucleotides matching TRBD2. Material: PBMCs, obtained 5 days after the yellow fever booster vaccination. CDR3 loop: CSVEVAGGPDTQYF. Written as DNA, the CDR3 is TGCAGCGTTGAAGTAGCGGGGGGCCCAGATACGCAGTATTTT.